A single sample gave rise to the 21 T cell receptor beta chains below, sequenced in a study of cytomegalovirus exposure and HLA in healthy donors. The PCR employed 60 Vbeta primers together with 13 Jbeta primers. Data came from immunoSEQ multiplex PCR; TCRdb stores just in-frame clones and leaves some out. Its clone listing holds roughly 36,000 clones. Specimen: PBMCs. The receptors shown here come from a woman aged 30 to 39 in good health and CMV-seropositive.

The DNA for the CDR3 is TGTGCCAGCAGTAGCCAAGCCTCCTATAATTCACCCCTCCACTTT. Translating gives CASSSQASYNSPLHF. This chain links TRBV6-1 with TRBJ1-6; unclear D gene. V lost 5 bases, J lost 0 bases, and 8 bases lay in between. CDR1 and CDR2 (germline): MNHNS, SASEGT. The CDR3 sequence is 15 residues long.

V is TRBV21-1 and J is TRBJ2-7; the table's D call of TRBD2 was not tested on the DNA. TRBV21-1 is listed as a pseudogene. The CDR3 runs to 13 residues. The CDR3 region is CASTSRGVELQYF. The CDR3 coding sequence is TGTGCCAGCACCTCCCGGGGGGTGGAGTTACAGTACTTC.

This chain uses TRBV6-1 with TRBJ1-4; 10 nucleotides agree with TRBD1. The trim removed 0 bases at V and 7 bases at J, leaving 5 bases unmatched. The CDR3 sequence is 16 residues long. Per the germline V gene, CDR1 is MNHNS and CDR2 is SASEGT. The CDR3 DNA is TGTGCCAGCAGTGAAGCGGACAGGGGGTGGCCTGAAAAACTGTTTTTT. Its translation: CASSEADRGWPEKLFF.

This chain joins TRBV6-1 and TRBJ1-4, with TRBD1 identical over 7 bases. Losses at the gene ends were 6 bases for V and 3 bases for J; bases not matched to a gene: 7. Germline loops: CDR1 MNHNS, CDR2 SASEGT. The CDR3 has 15 residues. The chain's CDR3 is CASRADRTSNEKLFF. The DNA of the CDR3 is TGTGCCAGCAGAGCGGACAGGACTTCTAATGAAAAACTGTTTTTT.

This chain uses TRBV30 with TRBJ2-3; TRBD2 matches at 8 bases. The CDR3 consists of 18 residues. With 0 bases clipped from V and 7 bases from J, the junction kept 18 bases outside the gene matches. The germline V gene has CDR1 GTSNPN and CDR2 SVGIG (reference sequence). The CDR3 reads CAWSVTPRAGARLYTQYF. The DNA for the CDR3 is TGTGCCTGGAGTGTAACTCCTCGAGCGGGGGCCCGATTGTATACGCAGTATTTT.

J is TRBJ1-6 and V is TRBV4-1; possibly TRBD1 for D (6 bases). CDR3 length: 14 residues. With 4 bases removed from V and 3 bases from J, the gap between germline ends came to 7 bases. Germline lookup yields CDR1 MGHRA and CDR2 YSYEKL. CDR3 sequence reads: CASSRQDYNSPLHF. The CDR3 DNA is TGCGCCAGCAGCCGACAGGACTATAATTCACCCCTCCACTTT.

The rearrangement links TRBV13 to TRBJ2-2; D gene unclear. V was trimmed by 5 bases and J by 5 bases, leaving 6 bases between them. The CDR3 is 12 residues long. Germline V lookup: CDR1 PRHDT, CDR2 FYEKMQ (reference sequence). Written as DNA, the CDR3 is TGTGCCAGCAGCCTCCTGACCGGGGAGCTGTTTTTT. This gives the protein CASSLLTGELFF.

The chain carries TRBV6-1 and TRBJ1-1, with 9 bases identical to TRBD1. The germline V gene encodes CDR1 MNHNS and CDR2 SASEGT. With V trimmed by 4 bases and J by 2 bases, 8 bases remained unmatched. This CDR3 comprises 16 residues. The CDR3 DNA sequence: TGTGCCAGCAGTGCAGCGGCGGGACAGGGTAACACTGAAGCTTTCTTT. Its protein product is CASSAAAGQGNTEAFF.

The CDR3 DNA reads as TGTGCCAGCAGACCACAGGGGGCATCCTACAATGAGCAGTTCTTC. This encodes CASRPQGASYNEQFF. The chain joins TRBV6-4 to TRBJ2-1, with 9 bases matching TRBD1. The CDR3 extends over 15 amino acids. Germline trimming cut 6 bases from V and 1 base from J; bases unmatched to any gene: 4. CDR1 MRHNA and CDR2 SNTAGT come from the germline V gene.

This chain links TRBV10-1 with TRBJ1-5, with D unresolved. CDR3 length: 13 amino acids. Germline CDR1 is WNHNN and CDR2 is SYGVQD (reference sequence). V shed 2 bases and J shed 3 bases, with 5 bases lying between them. CDR3 sequence (DNA): TGCGCCAGCAGTGAGGGCTTCAATCAGCCCCAGCATTTT. Amino acid sequence: CASSEGFNQPQHF.

V is TRBV5-1 and J is TRBJ2-3; D is unresolved. CDR3 length: 11 residues. In germline, CDR1 is SGHRS, CDR2 YFSETQ. Trimming pared 4 bases from V and 2 bases from J, leaving 2 bases between. This chain's CDR3 is CASSLTDTQYF. The CDR3 DNA sequence: TGCGCCAGCAGCCTCACAGATACGCAGTATTTT.

The rearrangement joins TRBV7-9 to TRBJ2-7; TRBD2 is a possible D gene (5 bases). Germline CDR1 and CDR2: SEHNR and FQNEAQ (reference sequence). There are 14 residues in the CDR3. V lost 0 bases, J lost 3 bases, and 9 bases lay in between. CDR3 region: CASSLAEENYEQYF. CDR3 coding DNA: TGTGCCAGCAGCTTAGCGGAGGAGAACTACGAGCAGTACTTC.

CDR3 sequence: CASSEWNGGVAYNEQFF. The CDR3 DNA is TGTGCCAGCAGTGAATGGAACGGGGGGGTCGCTTACAATGAGCAGTTCTTC. The V call is TRBV25-1, the J call TRBJ2-1; TRBD2 matches 8 bases. CDR3 length equals 17 residues. Trimming removed 1 base from V and 4 bases from J; junction bases left unmatched: 9. Germline CDR1 MGHDK, CDR2 SYGVNS. Combining the CDR3 with reference TRBV25-1 and TRBJ2-1 gives the whole variable domain EADIYQTPRYLVIGTGKKITLECSQTMGHDKMYWYQQDPGMELHLIHYSYGVNSTEKGDLSSESTVSRIRTEHFPLTLESARPSHTSQYLCASSEWNGGVAYNEQFFGPGTRLTVL.

The V and J genes are TRBV27 and TRBJ2-1; the match to TRBD2 covers 10 bases. The germline gives CDR1 MNHEY, CDR2 SMNVEV (reference sequence). CDR3 size: 14 residues. J lost 6 bases, V lost 2 bases, and 1 base had no gene match. The CDR3 is CASSLIAGGNEQFF. The CDR3, as DNA: TGTGCCAGCAGTTTAATAGCGGGGGGCAATGAGCAGTTCTTC.

The chain is built from TRBV10-3 and TRBJ2-7; TRBD1 matches at 8 bases. This CDR3 has 13 residues. Germline CDR1 ENHRY, CDR2 SYGVKD. Trimming cost V 7 bases and J 6 bases; bases outside gene matches: 8. CDR3 nucleotide sequence: TGTGCCATCAAGGAGACAGGGGCTCGCGAGCAGTACTTC. Its translation is CAIKETGAREQYF.

This chain links TRBV5-1 with TRBJ1-1; the D is unclear. Germline V gives CDR1 SGHRS, CDR2 YFSETQ. The CDR3 runs to 14 residues. Trimming cost V 5 bases and J 2 bases, with 13 bases left between them. In DNA, the CDR3 is TGCGCCAGCAGTTCCGAAAGAGCTAACACTGAAGCTTTCTTT. It yields the protein CASSSERANTEAFF. Looking up the rest from reference TRBV5-1 and TRBJ1-1 gives the full variable domain: KAGVTQTPRYLIKTRGQQVTLSCSPISGHRSVSWYQQTPGQGLQFLFEYFSETQRNKGNFPGRFSGRQFSNSRSEMNVSTLELGDSALYLCASSSERANTEAFFGQGTRLTVV.

The rearrangement joins TRBV18 to TRBJ2-5; TRBD1 aligns across 8 bases. V lost 3 bases to trimming and J lost 3 bases; unmatched junction nucleotides: 0. The CDR3 consists of 13 residues. Germline V gene lookup returns CDR1 KGHSH and CDR2 LQKENI. The CDR3 reads CASSPDREETQYF. Written as DNA, the CDR3 is TGTGCCAGCTCACCGGACAGGGAAGAGACCCAGTACTTC.

The V and J genes are TRBV27 and TRBJ2-1, with TRBD1 as a possible D gene (5 bases). The CDR3 is made up of 20 amino acids. CDR1 MNHEY and CDR2 SMNVEV come from the germline V gene (reference sequence). V was cut by 3 bases and J by 0 bases, with 24 bases left in between. The CDR3 loop reads CASSFPRRDESTSSYNEQFF. As DNA, the CDR3 is TGTGCCAGCAGTTTTCCCCGCAGGGATGAGTCGACAAGCTCCTACAATGAGCAGTTCTTC.

The rearrangement uses TRBV29-1 and TRBJ2-1; 10 bases fit TRBD1. Germline CDR1 SQVTM, CDR2 ANQGSEA. The CDR3 totals 14 residues. Unmatched junction bases numbered 7, after V lost 4 bases and J lost 7 bases. This CDR3 is CSVVGDRGYNEQFF. The DNA for the CDR3 is TGCAGCGTTGTAGGGGACAGGGGATATAATGAGCAGTTCTTC.

The V call is TRBV5-5, the J call TRBJ1-2, with 7 positions matching TRBD1. Losses at the gene ends were 5 bases for V and 5 bases for J; bases not matched to a gene: 3. This CDR3 is built from 12 residues. Germline V gene lookup returns CDR1 SGHKS and CDR2 YYEKEE (reference sequence). This CDR3 reads CASSRGLYGYTF. In nucleotides, the CDR3 is TGTGCCAGCAGTAGGGGGCTATATGGCTACACCTTC.

The chain joins TRBV6-6 to TRBJ2-7; a possible D gene is TRBD2 (6 bases). Deletions cut 4 bases from V and 3 bases from J, with 10 bases between. The germline V gene has CDR1 MNHNY and CDR2 SVGAGI (reference sequence). The CDR3 extends over 13 amino acids. The CDR3 region is CASSSTGVYEQYF. CDR3 DNA sequence: TGTGCCAGCAGTTCTACGGGGGTCTACGAGCAGTACTTC.